This section outlines one T cell receptor beta chain sequence together with its context. Its cognate antigen is unknown. This sample was taken from a study of OX40 agonist ivuxolimab in advanced cancers. Study-wide context: Males comprised 75% to 90% of the group, whose mean age was approximately 62 years (range 23 to 79).

The V gene's germline CDR1 is SGDLS and CDR2 YYNGEE. This CDR3 has 15 residues. V shed 2 bases and J shed 0 bases, with 9 bases lying between them. General study points: The authors also found low normalized T-cell clonal expansion in some nonresponders. Circulating CD4+ and CD8+ T cells showed clonal expansion by week 6 at 0.1 to 3.0 mg/kg.

A history of autoimmune disease or systemic immunosuppression excluded patients. The method was immunoSEQ multiplex PCR; TCRdb's version includes in-frame clones alone and lacks a portion of them. This table has roughly 90,000 clones, around 90% appearing once. This sample comprised CD4+ or CD8+ T cells sorted from blood, obtained in a trial of the OX40 agonist ivuxolimab. This chain links TRBV9 with TRBJ1-3; the D gene is possibly TRBD1 (6 bases). The TCR sequence derives from an adult with an advanced solid tumor such as melanoma, head and neck, liver or kidney cancer. The CDR3 reads CASSVQGTSGNTIYF. As DNA, the CDR3 is TGTGCCAGCAGCGTCCAGGGGACCTCTGGAAACACCATATATTTT.